Below, one TCR beta chain is given with its context. Trimming stripped 6 bases from V and 2 bases from J, with 11 bases between. The germline V gene encodes CDR1 MNHNS and CDR2 SASEGT. The CDR3 extends over 13 amino acids. Survey-level resolution applied to immunoSEQ assay v3.0. Sequencing used immunoSEQ multiplex PCR; TCRdb keeps in-frame clones, though not all of them. The sample shows about 29,000 clones, more than 75% of them seen only once. This entry is derived from a study of long-term antiretroviral therapy in people with HIV. The TCR sequence derives from a woman aged 18-29 years with HIV. This material consisted of unsorted PBMCs, taken 0.5 years after starting antiretroviral therapy. The chain couples TRBV6-1 to TRBJ2-7; D is uncertain. The CDR3, as DNA: TGTGCCAGCAGACCGAAGGCCCCCTACGAGCAGTACTTC. Translated, it gives CASRPKAPYEQYF.